Included here is one T cell receptor (beta chain) sequence, with context. This clone was detected once. The clone's antigen remains unknown. Nothing much larger sits one base from this clone, and base qualities are not available. V is clipped by 9 bases and J by 8 bases, and the sequence between their germline boundaries is 22 bases long. CDR1 and CDR2 (MDHEN, SYDVKM) derive from the germline V gene. The CDR3, from cysteine to phenylalanine, totals 15 residues. Kept here is only the CDR3 DNA, which spans 45 bases and is read in frame from base 1. The library was prepared using the immunoSEQ multiplex PCR assay. In the original analysis: A statistical classification framework was built for diagnosing cytomegalovirus status from the catalog of TCR beta chain sequences. TCRdb's version of the immuneACCESS table is confined to in-frame rearrangements and falls short of the full clone set. An unresolved V gene accounts for under half of the shortfall where checked; the remainder is of unknown origin. V and J calls plus clone size are reproduced from that table; the DNA served to infer D and trimming. This sample comprises about 110,000 clones, more than 70% of them detected only once. The top ten clonotypes cover 1.5% to 2% of the sample.

The sample is drawn from a study of cytomegalovirus exposure and HLA in healthy donors listed by TCRdb under 2017. Background for the entire study: The roughly 700 repertoires of the first cohort and the roughly 110 validation repertoires were produced on the same platform, according to a later analysis. The study combined high-throughput TCR immunosequencing, statistical association of individual TCRs with disease status, and machine learning to predict cytomegalovirus infection status. The aim of the study was to test whether cataloging public T cell receptors could identify signatures of past pathogen exposure. A separate validation cohort of some 130 different subjects was used in addition to the roughly 700-subject first cohort.

Donors formed part of the validation cohort, which comprised 120 subjects and was distinct from the first cohort of under 750 subjects. The paper as a whole reports these results and caveats: Across donors, most TCR sequences were observed very rarely, whereas some public TCRs were present in many individuals. All 120 or so repertoires were used to score co-occurrence in the validation cohort in a later analysis, because that analysis had no HLA typing for the cohort. A later analysis found that TCRs clustered in the first cohort also tended to co-occur in the approximately 120 validation repertoires, with approximately 94% of cluster scores above 0. In the study, around 150 TCR beta chains were listed as associated with cytomegalovirus. A few of the identified cytomegalovirus-associated TCR beta chains were confirmed in vitro to be specific for cytomegalovirus antigens. Cytomegalovirus status was reported to be diagnosed by the classifier with high specificity and sensitivity in both the original and validation cohorts. The authors suggested that the approach could potentially be extended to other disease states and immunological phenotypes.

The rearranged chain carries TRBV28 and TRBJ1-4; the D gene is perhaps TRBD1, from 5 matching bases. Sequenced sample: PBMCs. This TCR derives from a woman younger than 30 in good health and CMV-seronegative. At the DNA level, the sequence is TGTGCCAGTCTACCCGGGACTCGGTCGTTGGAAAAACTGTTTTTT. Its translation reads: CASLPGTRSLEKLFF.